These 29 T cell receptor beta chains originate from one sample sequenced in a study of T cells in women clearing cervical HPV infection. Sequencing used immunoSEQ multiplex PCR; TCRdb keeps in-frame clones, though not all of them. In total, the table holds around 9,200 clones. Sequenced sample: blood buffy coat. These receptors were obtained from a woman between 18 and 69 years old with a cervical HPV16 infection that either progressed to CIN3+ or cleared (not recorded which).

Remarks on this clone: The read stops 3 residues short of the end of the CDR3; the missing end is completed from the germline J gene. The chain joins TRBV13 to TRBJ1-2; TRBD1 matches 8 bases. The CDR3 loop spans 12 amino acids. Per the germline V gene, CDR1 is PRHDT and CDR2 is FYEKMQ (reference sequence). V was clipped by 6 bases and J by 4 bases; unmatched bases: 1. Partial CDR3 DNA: TGTGCCAGCAGTGGACAGGGCTATGGC. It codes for CASSGQGYG. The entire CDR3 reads CASSGQGYGYTF.

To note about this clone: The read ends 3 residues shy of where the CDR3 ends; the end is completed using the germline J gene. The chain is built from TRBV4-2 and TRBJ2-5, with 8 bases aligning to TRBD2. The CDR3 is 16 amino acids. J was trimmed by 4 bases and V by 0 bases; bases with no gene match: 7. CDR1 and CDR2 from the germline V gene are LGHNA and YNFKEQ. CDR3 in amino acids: CASSQDPSGGGETQYF. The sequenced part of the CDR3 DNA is TGTGCCAGCAGCCAAGATCCCAGCGGGGGAGGAGAGACC.

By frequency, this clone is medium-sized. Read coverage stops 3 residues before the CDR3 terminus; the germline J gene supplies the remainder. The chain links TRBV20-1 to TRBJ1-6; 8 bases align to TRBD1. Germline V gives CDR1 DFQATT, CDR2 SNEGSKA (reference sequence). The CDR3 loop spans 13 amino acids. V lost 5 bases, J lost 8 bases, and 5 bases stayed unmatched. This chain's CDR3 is CSAPGQGDSPLHF. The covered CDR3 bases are TGCAGTGCTCCAGGACAGGGAGATTCACCC.

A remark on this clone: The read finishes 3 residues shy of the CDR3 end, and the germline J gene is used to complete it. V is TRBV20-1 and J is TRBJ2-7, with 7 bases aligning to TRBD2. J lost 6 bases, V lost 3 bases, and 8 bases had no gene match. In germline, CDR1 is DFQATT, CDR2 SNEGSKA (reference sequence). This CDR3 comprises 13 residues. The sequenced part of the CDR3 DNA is TGCAGTGCTAGGTCGAGCGGGGAAATCGAG. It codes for CSARSSGEIE. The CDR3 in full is CSARSSGEIEQYF.

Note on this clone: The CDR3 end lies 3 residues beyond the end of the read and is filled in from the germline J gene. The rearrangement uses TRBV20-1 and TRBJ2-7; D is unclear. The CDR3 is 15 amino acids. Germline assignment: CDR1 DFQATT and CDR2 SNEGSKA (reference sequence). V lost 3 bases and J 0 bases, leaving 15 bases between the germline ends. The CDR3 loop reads CSASKEQASSYEQYF. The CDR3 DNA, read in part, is TGCAGTGCTAGCAAGGAGCAGGCAAGCTCCTACGAG.

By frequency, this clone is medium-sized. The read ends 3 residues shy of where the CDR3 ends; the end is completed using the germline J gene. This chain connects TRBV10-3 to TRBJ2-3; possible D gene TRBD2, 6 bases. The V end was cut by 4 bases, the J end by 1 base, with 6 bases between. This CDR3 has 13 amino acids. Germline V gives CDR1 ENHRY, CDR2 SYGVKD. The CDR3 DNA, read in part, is TGTGCCATCAGTGGACTAGGCACAGATACG. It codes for CAISGLGTDT. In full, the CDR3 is CAISGLGTDTQYF.

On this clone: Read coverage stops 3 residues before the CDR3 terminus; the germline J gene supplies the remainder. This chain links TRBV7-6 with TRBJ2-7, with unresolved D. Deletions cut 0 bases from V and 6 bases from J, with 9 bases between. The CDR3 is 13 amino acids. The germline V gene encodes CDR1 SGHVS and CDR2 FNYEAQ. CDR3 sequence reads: CASSLAPRLEQYF. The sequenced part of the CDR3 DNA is TGTGCCAGCAGCTTAGCCCCGCGGCTCGAG.

CDR3 loop: CSAREIGLAMTDTQYF. CDR3 DNA, as far as it was read: TGCAGTGCTAGAGAAATCGGACTAGCGATGACAGATACG. The chain uses TRBV20-1 and TRBJ2-3; TRBD2 agrees at 9 bases. Coverage ceases 3 residues before the CDR3 finishes, and the germline J gene fills in the end. The CDR3 is 16 residues long. The V gene end was trimmed by 0 bases and the J gene end by 3 bases; junction bases not matched to a gene: 7. From germline, CDR1 is DFQATT and CDR2 SNEGSKA (reference sequence).

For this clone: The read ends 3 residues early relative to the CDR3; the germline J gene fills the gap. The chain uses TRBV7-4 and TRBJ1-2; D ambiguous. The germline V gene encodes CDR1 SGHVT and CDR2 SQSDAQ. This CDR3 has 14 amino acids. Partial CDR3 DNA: TGTGCCAGCAGCTTAGGCGGGCCAGCCTACGAC. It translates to CASSLGGPAYD. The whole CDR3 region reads CASSLGGPAYDYTF.

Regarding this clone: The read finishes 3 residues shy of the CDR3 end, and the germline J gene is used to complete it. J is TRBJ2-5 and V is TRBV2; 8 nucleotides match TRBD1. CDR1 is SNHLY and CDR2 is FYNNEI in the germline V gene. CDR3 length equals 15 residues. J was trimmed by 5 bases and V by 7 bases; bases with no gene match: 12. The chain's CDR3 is CASKQETGDSETQYF. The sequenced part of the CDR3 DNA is TGTGCCAGCAAACAGGAGACAGGGGATTCGGAGACC.

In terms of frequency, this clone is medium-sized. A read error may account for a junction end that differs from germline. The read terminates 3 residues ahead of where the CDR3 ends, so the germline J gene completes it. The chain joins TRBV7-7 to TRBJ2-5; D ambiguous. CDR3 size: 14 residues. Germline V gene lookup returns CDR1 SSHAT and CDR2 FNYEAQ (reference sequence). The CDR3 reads CASSLSGFQETQYF. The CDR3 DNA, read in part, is TGTGCTAGCAGCTTATCAGGATTCCAAGAGACC.

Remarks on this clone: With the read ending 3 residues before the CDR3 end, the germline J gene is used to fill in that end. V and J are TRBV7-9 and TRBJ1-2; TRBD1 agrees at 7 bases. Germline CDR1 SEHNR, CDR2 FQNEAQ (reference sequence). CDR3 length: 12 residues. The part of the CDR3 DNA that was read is TGTGCCAGCGGCCTCGACAGGGACCCC. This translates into CASGLDRDP. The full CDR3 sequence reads CASGLDRDPYTF.

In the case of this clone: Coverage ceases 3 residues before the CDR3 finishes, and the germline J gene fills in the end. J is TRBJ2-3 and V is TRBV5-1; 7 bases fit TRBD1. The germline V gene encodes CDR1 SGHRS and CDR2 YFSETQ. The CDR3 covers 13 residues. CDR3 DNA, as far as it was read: TGCGCCAGCAGCCCGGGACAGAAAGAGACG. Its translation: CASSPGQKET. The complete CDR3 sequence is CASSPGQKETQYF.

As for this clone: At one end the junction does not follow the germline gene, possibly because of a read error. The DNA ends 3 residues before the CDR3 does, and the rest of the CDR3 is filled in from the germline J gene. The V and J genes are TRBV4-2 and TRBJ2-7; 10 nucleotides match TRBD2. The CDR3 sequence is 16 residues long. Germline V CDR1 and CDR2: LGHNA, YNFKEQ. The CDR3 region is CASSQGASGGFYEQYF. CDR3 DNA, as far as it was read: TGCGCCAGCAGCCAAGGAGCTAGCGGGGGATTCTACGAG.

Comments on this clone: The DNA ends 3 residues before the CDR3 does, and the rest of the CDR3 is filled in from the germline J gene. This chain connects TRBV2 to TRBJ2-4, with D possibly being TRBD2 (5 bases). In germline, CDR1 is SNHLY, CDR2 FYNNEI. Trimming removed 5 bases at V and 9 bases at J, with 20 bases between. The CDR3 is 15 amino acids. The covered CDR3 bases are TGTGCCAGCAGTCCCCTCATTACTAGTACTGGCATT. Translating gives CASSPLITSTGI. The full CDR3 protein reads CASSPLITSTGIQYF.

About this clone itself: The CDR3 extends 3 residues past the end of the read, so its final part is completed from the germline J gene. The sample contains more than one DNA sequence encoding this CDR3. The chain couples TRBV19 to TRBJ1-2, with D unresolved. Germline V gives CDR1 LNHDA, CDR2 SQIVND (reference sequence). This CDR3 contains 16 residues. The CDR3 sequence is CASSSRTGPSTDTYTF. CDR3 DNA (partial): TGTGCCAGTAGTTCTAGGACTGGTCCTAGCACAGATACC.

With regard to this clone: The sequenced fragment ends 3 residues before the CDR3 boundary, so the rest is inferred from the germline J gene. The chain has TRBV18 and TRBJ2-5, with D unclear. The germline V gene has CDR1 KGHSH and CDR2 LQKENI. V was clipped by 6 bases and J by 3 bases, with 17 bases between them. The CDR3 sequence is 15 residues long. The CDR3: CASSPDYNTKETQYF. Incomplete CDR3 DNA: TGTGCCAGCTCGCCTGATTACAACACAAAAGAGACC.

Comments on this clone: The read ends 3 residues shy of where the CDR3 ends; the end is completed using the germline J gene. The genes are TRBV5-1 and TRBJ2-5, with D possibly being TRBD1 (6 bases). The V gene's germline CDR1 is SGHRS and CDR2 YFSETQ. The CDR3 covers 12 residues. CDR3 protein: CASSLEGDTQYF. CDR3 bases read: TGCGCCAGCAGCTTGGAGGGGGATACC.

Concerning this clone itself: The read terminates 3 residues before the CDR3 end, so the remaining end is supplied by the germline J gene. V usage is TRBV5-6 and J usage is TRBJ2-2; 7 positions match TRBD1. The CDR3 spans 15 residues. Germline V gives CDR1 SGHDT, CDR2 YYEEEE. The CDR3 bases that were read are TGTGCCAGCAGCTCACCCACAGGGGTGAGTGAAAAG. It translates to CASSSPTGVSEK. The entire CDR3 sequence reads CASSSPTGVSEKLFF.

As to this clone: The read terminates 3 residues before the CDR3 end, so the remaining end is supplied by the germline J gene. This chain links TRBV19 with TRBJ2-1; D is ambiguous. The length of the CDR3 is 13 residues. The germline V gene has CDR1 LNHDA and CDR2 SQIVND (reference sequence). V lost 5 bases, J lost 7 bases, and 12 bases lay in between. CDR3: CASSGQGFNEQFF. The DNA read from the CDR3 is TGTGCCAGTAGTGGCCAAGGGTTTAATGAG.

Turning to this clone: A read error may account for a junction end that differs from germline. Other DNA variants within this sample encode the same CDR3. CDR3 amino acids: CASSLRAGARNTIYF. The sequenced CDR3 bases are TGTGCCAGCAGCTTAAGGGCAGGGGCGAGAAACACT. V and J are TRBV7-2 and TRBJ1-3; a weak D match, TRBD1 (6 bases). With the read ending 3 residues before the CDR3 end, the germline J gene is used to fill in that end. The length of the CDR3 is 15 residues. Germline values: CDR1 SGHTA, CDR2 FQGNSA.

The CDR3 sequence is CASSPGGEAFF. Incomplete CDR3 DNA: TGTGCCAGTTCCCCCGGTGGTGAA. The chain is built from TRBV19 and TRBJ1-1; the D is unclear. The read terminates 3 residues before the CDR3 end, so the remaining end is supplied by the germline J gene. Germline CDR1 reads LNHDA; CDR2 reads SQIVND (reference sequence). The V end lost 8 bases, the J end lost 7 bases, and 11 bases lay between the germline ends. CDR3 length: 11 residues.

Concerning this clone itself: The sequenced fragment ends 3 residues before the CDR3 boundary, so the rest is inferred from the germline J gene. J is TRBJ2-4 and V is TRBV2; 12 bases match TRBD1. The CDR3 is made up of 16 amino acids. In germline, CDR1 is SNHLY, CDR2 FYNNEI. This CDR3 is CASRESGTGGLDGQYF. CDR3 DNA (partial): TGTGCCAGCCGAGAGAGTGGGACAGGGGGCCTAGATGGT.

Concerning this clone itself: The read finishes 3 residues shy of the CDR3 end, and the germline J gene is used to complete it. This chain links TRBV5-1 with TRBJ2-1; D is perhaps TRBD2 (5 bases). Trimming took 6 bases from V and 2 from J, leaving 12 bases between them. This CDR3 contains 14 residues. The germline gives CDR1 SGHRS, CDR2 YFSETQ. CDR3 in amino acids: CASKERVAYNEQFF. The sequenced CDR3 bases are TGCGCCAGCAAGGAGAGGGTCGCCTACAATGAG.

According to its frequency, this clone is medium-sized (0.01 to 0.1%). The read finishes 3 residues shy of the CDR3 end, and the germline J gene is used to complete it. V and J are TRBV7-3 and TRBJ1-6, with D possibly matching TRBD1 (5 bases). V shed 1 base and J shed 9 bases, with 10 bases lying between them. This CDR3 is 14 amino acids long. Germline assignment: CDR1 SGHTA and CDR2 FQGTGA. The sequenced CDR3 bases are TGTGCCAGCAGCTTAATGCTCCAGGGTTCACCC. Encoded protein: CASSLMLQGSP. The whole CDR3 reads CASSLMLQGSPLHF.

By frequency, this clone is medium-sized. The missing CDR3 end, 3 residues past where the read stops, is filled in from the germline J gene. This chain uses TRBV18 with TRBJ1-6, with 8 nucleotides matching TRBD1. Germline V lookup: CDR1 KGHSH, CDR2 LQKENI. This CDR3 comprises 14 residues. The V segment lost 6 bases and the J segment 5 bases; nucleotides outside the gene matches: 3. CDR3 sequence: CASSLDRDNSPLHF. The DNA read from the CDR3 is TGTGCCAGCTCTCTGGACAGGGATAATTCACCC.

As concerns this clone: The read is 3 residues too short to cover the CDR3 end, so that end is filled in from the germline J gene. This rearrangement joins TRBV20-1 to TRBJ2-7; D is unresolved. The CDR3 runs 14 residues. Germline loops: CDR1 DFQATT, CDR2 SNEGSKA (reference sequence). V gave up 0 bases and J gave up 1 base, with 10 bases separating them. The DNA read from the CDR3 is TGCAGTGCTAGAGATTGGGCAGGATCCTACGAG. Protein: CSARDWAGSYE. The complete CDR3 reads CSARDWAGSYEQYF.

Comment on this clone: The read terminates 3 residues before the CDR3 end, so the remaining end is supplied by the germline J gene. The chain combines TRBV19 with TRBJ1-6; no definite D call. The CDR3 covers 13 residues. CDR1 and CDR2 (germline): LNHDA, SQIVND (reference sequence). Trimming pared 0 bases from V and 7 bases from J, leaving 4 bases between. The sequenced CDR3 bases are TGTGCCAGTAGTATAGAAGGGAATTCACCC. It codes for CASSIEGNSP. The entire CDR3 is CASSIEGNSPLHF.

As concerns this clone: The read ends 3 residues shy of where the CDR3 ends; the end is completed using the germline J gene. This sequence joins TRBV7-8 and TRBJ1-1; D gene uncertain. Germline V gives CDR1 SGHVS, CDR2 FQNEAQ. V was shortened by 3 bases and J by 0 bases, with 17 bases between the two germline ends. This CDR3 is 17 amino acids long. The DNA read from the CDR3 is TGTGCCAGCAGCTTGATTAACCCTCTGAACATGAACACTGAA. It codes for CASSLINPLNMNTE. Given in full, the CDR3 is CASSLINPLNMNTEAFF.